These 20 T cell receptor beta chains originate from one sample sequenced in a study of T-cell reconstitution after alpha-beta-depleted transplantation in children. The library targeted TCRbeta and was prepared with unique molecular identifiers. TCRdb re-called the PCR reads with MiXCR, one entry per CDR3 protein. This table holds approximately 980,000 distinct CDR3 sequences, about 30% found once. The specimen comprised PBMCs, mostly from graft donor cells, sampled 360 days after TCRalphabeta/CD19-depleted stem cell transplant. These receptors all come from a boy in the first two years of life who had a stem cell transplant for SCID, so the T cells may come from the graft donor.

This chain uses TRBV7-8 with TRBJ1-1; D not certain. This CDR3 region has 15 residues. Germline CDR1 is SGHVS and CDR2 is FQNEAQ. Trimming removed 3 bases from V and 1 base from J, with 12 bases in between. This CDR3 reads CASSFFGRSNTEAFF. The CDR3 DNA follows: TGTGCCAGCAGCTTCTTTGGGCGGTCGAACACTGAAGCTTTCTTT. The variable domain in full, with the rest retrieved from reference TRBV7-8 and TRBJ1-1, is GAGVSQSPRYKVAKRGQDVALRCDPISGHVSLFWYQQALGQGPEFLTYFQNEAQLDKSGLPSDRFFAERPEGSVSTLKIQRTQQEDSAVYLCASSFFGRSNTEAFFGQGTRLTVV.

This clonotype was counted only a few times. The rearrangement links TRBV5-1 to TRBJ2-3, with 11 bases lining up with TRBD1. The CDR3 has 16 amino acids. V gave up 3 bases and J gave up 4 bases; unmatched junction bases: 7. Germline CDR1 reads SGHRS; CDR2 reads YFSETQ. CDR3 sequence reads: CASSWTGQGVADTQYF. In DNA, the CDR3 is TGCGCCAGCAGCTGGACGGGACAGGGGGTAGCAGATACGCAGTATTTT.

The V call is TRBV7-2, the J call TRBJ2-3; the D gene is possibly TRBD2 (6 bases). V gave up 4 bases and J gave up 2 bases, with 13 bases separating them. The CDR3 runs 15 residues. Germline loops: CDR1 SGHTA, CDR2 FQGNSA. CDR3 coding DNA: TGTGCCAGCAGCTGGCGGGACTTTTACACAGATACGCAGTATTTT. Residues: CASSWRDFYTDTQYF.

This clonotype was observed a few times. This chain joins TRBV10-3 and TRBJ2-1; TRBD1 matches at 11 bases. Germline values: CDR1 ENHRY, CDR2 SYGVKD. The CDR3 length is 17 residues. Unmatched junction bases numbered 10, after V lost 6 bases and J lost 3 bases. The CDR3 sequence is CAISQPLGQGDYNEQFF. CDR3 nucleotide sequence: TGTGCCATCAGCCAACCCTTGGGACAGGGGGACTACAATGAGCAGTTCTTC.

V usage is TRBV5-1 and J usage is TRBJ1-1, with 8 bases matching TRBD1. Trimming removed 4 bases from V and 4 bases from J; junction bases left unmatched: 12. Germline loops: CDR1 SGHRS, CDR2 YFSETQ. CDR3 size: 16 residues. The DNA for the CDR3 is TGCGCCAGCAGCGCGGACAGGGCAAGGTTCGGCACTGAAGCTTTCTTT. It encodes CASSADRARFGTEAFF.

The CDR3 coding sequence is TGCAGTGCTAGGGCCCCACAGGGTAAGATGTACGAGCAGTACTTC. Translating it yields CSARAPQGKMYEQYF. This chain joins TRBV20-1 and TRBJ2-7, with D maybe TRBD1 (6 bases). The germline V gene encodes CDR1 DFQATT and CDR2 SNEGSKA (reference sequence). This CDR3 has 15 residues. V lost 3 bases and J 4 bases, leaving 19 bases between the germline ends.

The chain has TRBV20-1 and TRBJ1-2; TRBD1 is a possible D gene (6 bases). CDR3 size: 12 residues. Germline lookup yields CDR1 DFQATT and CDR2 SNEGSKA (reference sequence). The CDR3 loop is CSHEGANYGYTF. The CDR3 DNA sequence: TGCAGCCACGAGGGGGCTAACTATGGCTACACCTTC.

The sample holds many counts of this clonotype. The CDR3 DNA follows: TGCGCCAGCAGCCGCGAGACAGGGGATACGCAGTATTTT. It encodes CASSRETGDTQYF. V usage is TRBV4-3 and J usage is TRBJ2-3; 7 bases fit TRBD1. The CDR3 has 13 residues. In germline, CDR1 is LGHNA, CDR2 YSLEER. V was clipped by 4 bases and J by 6 bases; unmatched bases: 4.

The V gene is TRBV2, the J gene TRBJ2-1, with D perhaps TRBD1 (5 bases). The CDR3 runs 13 residues. In germline, CDR1 is SNHLY, CDR2 FYNNEI. The V gene lost 6 bases and the J gene lost 15 bases, with 21 bases spanning the gap. CDR3 coding DNA: TGTGCCAGCAGCCCCCCTAGAGGATGGGGCGGGTTCTTC. Amino acid sequence: CASSPPRGWGGFF.

This sequence joins TRBV28 and TRBJ1-2, with no clear D. Trimming cost V 10 bases and J 1 base, with 16 bases left between them. Per germline, CDR1 MDHEN and CDR2 SYDVKM. The CDR3 totals 14 residues. DNA for the CDR3: TGTGCCATCCAGCGAACAGAGGGTAACTATGGCTACACCTTC. Its translation is CAIQRTEGNYGYTF.

This clonotype was counted many times. The chain carries TRBV7-9 and TRBJ1-1, with D perhaps TRBD1 (5 bases). Trimming took 5 bases from V and 5 from J, leaving 18 bases between them. Germline lookup yields CDR1 SEHNR and CDR2 FQNEAQ (reference sequence). CDR3 size: 15 residues. The CDR3 is CASSLKTDVGTEAFF. The CDR3 DNA follows: TGTGCCAGCAGCCTAAAGACAGATGTGGGGACTGAAGCTTTCTTT.

The chain links TRBV19 to TRBJ2-5; 7 bases match TRBD2. CDR3 length: 15 amino acids. Germline loops: CDR1 LNHDA, CDR2 SQIVND (reference sequence). After removal of 1 base from V and 1 base from J, the junction contained 3 bases not matched to a gene. The CDR3 region is CASSIASGVQETQYF. CDR3 sequence (DNA): TGTGCCAGTAGTATAGCTAGCGGAGTCCAAGAGACCCAGTACTTC. Full variable domain (missing parts from reference TRBV19 and TRBJ2-5): DGGITQSPKYLFRKEGQNVTLSCEQNLNHDAMYWYRQDPGQGLRLIYYSQIVNDFQKGDIAEGYSVSREKKESFPLTVTSAQKNPTAFYLCASSIASGVQETQYFGPGTRLLVL.

This clonotype was counted a single time. This chain links TRBV28 with TRBJ2-3; 9 bases align to TRBD1. Per germline, CDR1 MDHEN and CDR2 SYDVKM. V gave up 4 bases and J gave up 1 base; unmatched junction bases: 6. This CDR3 region has 16 residues. CDR3: CASSSRDRGGTDTQYF. CDR3 DNA: TGTGCCAGCAGTTCCCGAGACAGGGGGGGCACAGATACGCAGTATTTT.

The rearrangement uses TRBV7-9 and TRBJ2-5; 10 nucleotides match TRBD1. J lost 7 bases, V lost 10 bases, and 18 bases had no gene match. The CDR3 is made up of 16 amino acids. The V gene's germline CDR1 is SEHNR and CDR2 FQNEAQ (reference sequence). For the CDR3, the DNA is TGTGCCACCGACAGGGGGCCGGGCAATACAGCCGGGACCCAGTACTTC. It yields the protein CATDRGPGNTAGTQYF.

This chain uses TRBV20-1 with TRBJ2-5; TRBD2 matches 8 bases. Per the germline V gene, CDR1 is DFQATT and CDR2 is SNEGSKA (reference sequence). CDR3 length equals 15 residues. The junction had 11 bases not matched to a gene; V was cut back by 3 bases and J by 5 bases. This CDR3 is CSASPYRGGLETQYF. Here the CDR3 DNA reads TGCAGTGCTAGTCCCTATCGGGGGGGCCTGGAGACCCAGTACTTC.

The J gene is TRBJ1-6, the V gene TRBV4-3; D is ambiguous. The V and J ends lost 4 bases and 9 bases respectively, with 22 bases between them. Germline lookup yields CDR1 LGHNA and CDR2 YSLEER. There are 17 residues in the CDR3. CDR3 DNA sequence: TGCGCCAGCAGCCCAAGGTGGAGCACTTCGTCAACTTCACCCCTCCACTTT. The encoded protein is CASSPRWSTSSTSPLHF.

The chain joins TRBV11-2 to TRBJ2-2; TRBD1 matches at 8 bases. Germline V gene lookup returns CDR1 SGHAT and CDR2 FQNNGV. V was clipped by 5 bases and J by 0 bases; unmatched bases: 11. This CDR3 contains 18 residues. This chain's CDR3 is CASSHRTGINPNTGELFF. The CDR3 DNA follows: TGTGCCAGCAGCCATAGGACAGGGATTAACCCGAACACCGGGGAGCTGTTTTTT.

The rearrangement uses TRBV4-1 and TRBJ2-2, with D perhaps given as TRBD1 or TRBD2 (6 bases each). V lost 1 base and J 4 bases, leaving 13 bases between the germline ends. The CDR3 covers 16 residues. Per the germline V gene, CDR1 is MGHRA and CDR2 is YSYEKL. The CDR3 is CASSQGQRGATGELFF. The CDR3 region has the DNA TGCGCCAGCAGCCAAGGGCAAAGGGGGGCCACCGGGGAGCTGTTTTTT.

V and J are TRBV2 and TRBJ1-1; D ambiguous. V was cut by 8 bases and J by 2 bases, with 12 bases left in between. In germline, CDR1 is SNHLY, CDR2 FYNNEI. This CDR3 spans 13 amino acids. CDR3 in amino acids: CASLETGNTEAFF. For the CDR3, the DNA is TGTGCCAGCTTAGAGACGGGAAACACTGAAGCTTTCTTT.

This chain links TRBV24-1 with TRBJ1-1; a weak D match, TRBD1 (5 bases). The CDR3 runs to 12 residues. From germline, CDR1 is KGHDR and CDR2 SFDVKD. The V end was cut by 9 bases, the J end by 4 bases, with 11 bases between. The CDR3 loop is CATPGYPTEAFF. In DNA form, the CDR3 reads TGTGCCACCCCAGGGTACCCCACTGAAGCTTTCTTT.